Below, 17 T cell receptor beta chains from the same sample are listed, as sequenced in a study of T cell responses to AZD1222 COVID-19 vaccine. Method: immunoSEQ multiplex PCR; TCRdb's copy keeps in-frame clones and lacks some. The table records some 150,000 clones, about nine tenths of them present only once. Sequences were derived from peripheral blood, sampled on day 0 of MenACWY control vaccination. The receptors stem from an adult in good health.

The gene calls are TRBV7-2 and TRBJ1-1; D gene unclear. This CDR3 spans 14 amino acids. Trimming left V 1 base short and J 1 base short, with 7 bases between. Germline V lookup: CDR1 SGHTA, CDR2 FQGNSA. The DNA for the CDR3 is TGTGCCAGCAGCTTAGGGGTAGGGAACACTGAAGCTTTCTTT. Its protein product is CASSLGVGNTEAFF.

The chain carries TRBV7-8 and TRBJ2-7, with D perhaps matching TRBD2 (5 bases). This CDR3 has 17 amino acids. Per the germline V gene, CDR1 is SGHVS and CDR2 is FQNEAQ. Trimming shortened V by 1 base and J by 3 bases, and 19 bases separated the two germline ends. In nucleotides, the CDR3 is TGTGCCAGCAGCTTAGGCCCTATGGGCGGGTCTTACTACGAGCAGTACTTC. This gives the protein CASSLGPMGGSYYEQYF.

A remark on this clone: At one end, the junction sequence differs from germline, possibly due to a read error. The chain uses TRBV11-2 and TRBJ2-3; the D is unclear. The CDR3 is made up of 16 amino acids. Germline lookup yields CDR1 SGHAT and CDR2 FQNNGV. The CDR3: CASSHGYKTVGPAPSF. The CDR3 bases are TGTGCCAGCAGCCACGGGTACAAAACGGTGGGTCCTGCCCCCTCTTTT.

The V gene is TRBV28, the J gene TRBJ2-7; possibly TRBD2 for D (6 bases). CDR3 length equals 15 residues. The germline V and J ends were trimmed by 2 bases and 1 base, with 12 bases remaining between them. Germline V lookup: CDR1 MDHEN, CDR2 SYDVKM. CDR3 sequence (DNA): TGTGCCAGCAGTTTAATTGACGGACTATCCTACGAGCAGTACTTC. It translates to CASSLIDGLSYEQYF.

The chain uses TRBV2 and TRBJ2-5; tentative D call: TRBD2 (6 bases). Germline V CDR1 and CDR2: SNHLY, FYNNEI. V lost 7 bases to trimming and J lost 5 bases, with 23 bases between them. CDR3 size: 16 residues. In DNA, the CDR3 is TGTGCCAGCAAGAGGGGCGAAAAGGGAGGCGGTGAGACCCAGTACTTC. It is translated as CASKRGEKGGGETQYF.

The chain recombines TRBV5-8 with TRBJ2-2, with 10 bases lining up with TRBD2. V lost 0 bases, J lost 3 bases, and 5 bases stayed unmatched. The CDR3 is 17 residues long. Germline V CDR1 and CDR2: SGHTS, YDEGEE. The CDR3 DNA is TGTGCCAGCAGCTTGGCGAGAGCGGGAGGGCACACCGGGGAGCTGTTTTTT. Translating gives CASSLARAGGHTGELFF.

The rearrangement uses TRBV27 and TRBJ2-1; D tentatively fits TRBD1 or TRBD2 (5 bases each). This CDR3 region has 15 residues. Trimming stripped 2 bases from V and 7 bases from J, with 15 bases between. Germline lookup yields CDR1 MNHEY and CDR2 SMNVEV (reference sequence). This chain's CDR3 is CASSLRQRSGNEQFF. The CDR3 coding sequence is TGTGCCAGCAGTTTACGACAGCGGTCAGGGAATGAGCAGTTCTTC.

V is TRBV7-8 and J is TRBJ1-6, with D possibly being TRBD1 (6 bases). CDR1 and CDR2 (germline): SGHVS, FQNEAQ. Trimming left V 6 bases short and J 6 bases short, with 15 bases between. CDR3 length equals 15 residues. CDR3 DNA sequence: TGTGCCAGCAGTCTGCTAGGGGGAGGTAATTCACCCCTCCACTTT. Its translation is CASSLLGGGNSPLHF.

CDR3: CASSVVGTGNTIYF. In DNA form, the CDR3 reads TGTGCCAGTAGTGTTGTGGGGACTGGAAACACCATATATTTT. This chain connects TRBV19 to TRBJ1-3; D remains unclear. This CDR3 is built from 14 residues. With 5 bases removed from V and 2 bases from J, the gap between germline ends came to 10 bases. Germline-derived CDR1 and CDR2 are LNHDA and SQIVND (reference sequence).

V gene TRBV28 combines with J gene TRBJ1-3, with D possibly matching TRBD1 (5 bases). Germline lookup yields CDR1 MDHEN and CDR2 SYDVKM. The V end lost 8 bases, the J end lost 1 base, and 15 bases lay between the germline ends. CDR3 length equals 15 residues. The CDR3: CASRPTGLSGNTIYF. CDR3 nucleotides: TGTGCCAGCCGCCCCACGGGACTTTCTGGAAACACCATATATTTT.

This chain joins TRBV19 and TRBJ1-1, with D perhaps TRBD1 (6 bases). CDR3 length equals 13 residues. Trimming cost V 6 bases and J 4 bases, with 12 bases left between them. Germline CDR1 is LNHDA and CDR2 is SQIVND (reference sequence). CDR3 nucleotides: TGTGCCAGTAGCGGAGTGACAGGCACTGAAGCTTTCTTT. Its translation is CASSGVTGTEAFF.

The rearrangement uses TRBV7-2 and TRBJ1-1; 7 bases match TRBD1. The V gene's germline CDR1 is SGHTA and CDR2 FQGNSA. The CDR3 consists of 16 residues. With V trimmed by 3 bases and J by 0 bases, 7 bases remained unmatched. The CDR3 sequence: CASSFPMTGLNTEAFF. The DNA of the CDR3 is TGTGCCAGCAGCTTCCCCATGACAGGGTTGAACACTGAAGCTTTCTTT.

Comments on this clone: The same CDR3 arises from other DNA sequences in this sample as well. This chain uses TRBV5-1 with TRBJ1-2; 7 nucleotides match TRBD1. Trimming took 0 bases from V and 3 from J; bases not matched to a gene: 2. The length of the CDR3 is 14 residues. Germline values: CDR1 SGHRS, CDR2 YFSETQ. The CDR3, as DNA: TGCGCCAGCAGCTTGGTGGGGACAGACTATGGCTACACCTTC. Translation gives CASSLVGTDYGYTF.

This sequence joins TRBV7-9 and TRBJ2-3; D is perhaps TRBD1 or TRBD2 (5 bases each). The CDR3 runs 14 residues. The germline V and J ends were trimmed by 5 bases and 2 bases, with 11 bases remaining between them. CDR1 SEHNR and CDR2 FQNEAQ come from the germline V gene (reference sequence). CDR3: CASSLGTHTDTQYF. The DNA for the CDR3 is TGTGCCAGCAGCCTGGGGACGCACACAGATACGCAGTATTTT. The full variable domain, its missing parts supplied by reference TRBV7-9 and TRBJ2-3, is DTGVSQNPRHKITKRGQNVTFRCDPISEHNRLYWYRQTLGQGPEFLTYFQNEAQLEKSRLLSDRFSAERPKGSFSTLEIQRTEQGDSAMYLCASSLGTHTDTQYFGPGTRLTVL.

This chain links TRBV15 with TRBJ1-1; no firm D call. This CDR3 has 13 residues. In germline, CDR1 is LNHNV, CDR2 YYDKDF (reference sequence). The V and J ends lost 8 bases and 1 base respectively, with 11 bases between them. DNA for the CDR3: TGTGCCACCGGGGAGGGTCCGAACACTGAAGCTTTCTTT. This sequence encodes CATGEGPNTEAFF.

This chain uses TRBV7-9 with TRBJ2-7; TRBD1 agrees at 7 bases. This CDR3 has 13 residues. V shed 11 bases and J 1 base; nucleotides not matched to a gene: 8. The germline V gene encodes CDR1 SEHNR and CDR2 FQNEAQ (reference sequence). For the CDR3, the DNA is TGTGCCGCGGAGGACAGGCCTTCCTACGAGCAGTACTTC. Amino acid sequence: CAAEDRPSYEQYF.

The chain is built from TRBV13 and TRBJ2-1; 8 bases fit TRBD1. V lost 5 bases and J lost 3; bases outside the gene matches: 3. Germline loops: CDR1 PRHDT, CDR2 FYEKMQ (reference sequence). The CDR3 length is 14 residues. The CDR3 loop is CASSPQGGYNEQFF. Here the CDR3 DNA reads TGTGCCAGCAGCCCACAGGGGGGCTACAATGAGCAGTTCTTC.